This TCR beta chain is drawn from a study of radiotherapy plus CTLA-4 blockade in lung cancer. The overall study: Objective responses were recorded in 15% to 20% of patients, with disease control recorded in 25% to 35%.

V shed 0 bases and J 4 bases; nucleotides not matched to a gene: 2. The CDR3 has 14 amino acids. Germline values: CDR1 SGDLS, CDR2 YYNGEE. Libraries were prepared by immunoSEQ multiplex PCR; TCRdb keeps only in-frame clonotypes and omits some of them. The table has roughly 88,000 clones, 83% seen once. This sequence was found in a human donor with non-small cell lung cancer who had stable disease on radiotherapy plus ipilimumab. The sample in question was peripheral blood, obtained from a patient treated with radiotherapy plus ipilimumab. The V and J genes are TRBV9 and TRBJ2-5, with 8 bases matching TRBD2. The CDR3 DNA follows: TGTGCCAGCAGCGTAGCGGGGGGGCCAGAGACCCAGTACTTC. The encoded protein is CASSVAGGPETQYF.